This is a list of T cell receptor beta chains from one sample in a study of OX40 agonist ivuxolimab in advanced cancers. The data were produced by immunoSEQ multiplex PCR, yet TCRdb's version contains in-frame clones alone and is incomplete. This sample has roughly 87,000 clones; roughly 90% occur once, and the top ten carry over 0.65%. The sample was CD4+ or CD8+ T cells sorted from blood, taken in a trial of the OX40 agonist ivuxolimab. These TCRs come from an adult with an advanced solid tumor such as melanoma, head and neck, liver or kidney cancer. Both conserved end residues are part of each CDR3. A D gene is named only where the DNA matches it firmly. Clone size is given for some rows only: seen once, a few or many times, or a class if the clone is expanded.

CDR3aa | CDR3nt | v_gene | d_gene | abundance | j_gene
CASSVALGALSGNTIYF | TGTGCCAGCAGCGTGGCGTTGGGGGCTCTCTCTGGAAACACCATATATTTT | TRBV9 | NA | NA | TRBJ1-3
CAISSLAGGRETQYF | TGTGCCATCAGTAGCTTAGCGGGAGGTCGGGAGACCCAGTACTTC | TRBV10-3 | TRBD2 | NA | TRBJ2-5
CASSAYLTSGSYNEQFF | TGTGCCAGCAGCGCTTACCTTACTAGCGGGAGCTACAATGAGCAGTTCTTC | TRBV9 | TRBD2 | NA | TRBJ2-1
CAWSAGTPQNTEAFF | TGTGCCTGGAGTGCCGGGACACCCCAGAACACTGAAGCTTTCTTT | TRBV30 | NA | NA | TRBJ1-1
CAGMGLQETQYF | TGTGCCGGCATGGGGTTACAAGAGACCCAGTACTTC | TRBV7-9 | NA | NA | TRBJ2-5
CSVEGTGSSYEQYF | TGCAGCGTTGAGGGGACAGGGAGCTCCTACGAGCAGTACTTC | TRBV29-1 | TRBD1 | NA | TRBJ2-7
CASSKLRGRTNYGYTF | TGTGCCAGCAGCAAACTAAGGGGCAGAACTAACTATGGCTACACCTTC | TRBV11-2 | NA | NA | TRBJ1-2
CASSYYPGGEQYF | TGTGCCAGCAGTTACTACCCAGGGGGCGAGCAGTACTTC | TRBV6-5 | TRBD1 | NA | TRBJ2-7
CAISRTSGSADTQYF | TGTGCCATCAGTAGGACTAGCGGGAGCGCAGATACGCAGTATTTT | TRBV10-3 | TRBD2 | NA | TRBJ2-3
CASSETSYNEQFF | TGTGCCAGCAGCGAGACCTCCTACAATGAGCAGTTCTTC | TRBV7-9 | NA | NA | TRBJ2-1
CASSFWTLKGTEAFF | TGTGCCAGCAGCTTCTGGACACTCAAAGGAACTGAAGCTTTCTTT | TRBV7-2 | NA | NA | TRBJ1-1
CASSVRVNEKLFF | TGTGCCAGCAGTGTTCGGGTTAATGAAAAACTGTTTTTT | TRBV27 | NA | NA | TRBJ1-4
CASSLLQGISYEQYF | TGTGCCAGCAGCCTATTACAGGGGATCTCCTACGAGCAGTACTTC | TRBV14 | TRBD1 | NA | TRBJ2-7
CASSFTLRDIGEKLFF | TGCGCCAGCAGCTTTACGCTCCGGGACATAGGTGAAAAACTGTTTTTT | TRBV5-1 | NA | NA | TRBJ1-4
CASSSPGSSGSGSDTQYF | TGTGCCAGCAGCTCCCCCGGTAGTAGCGGGAGTGGCTCAGATACGCAGTATTTT | TRBV7-9 | TRBD2 | few | TRBJ2-3
CASSLGQKVEQYF | TGCGCCAGCAGCTTGGGGCAGAAGGTCGAGCAGTACTTC | TRBV5-1 | NA | NA | TRBJ2-7
CASSEGTVGANVLTF | TGTGCCAGCAGTGAAGGGACAGTCGGGGCCAACGTCCTGACTTTC | TRBV6-1 | NA | NA | TRBJ2-6
CASSPRDRLNTEAFF | TGTGCCAGCAGTCCCCGGGACAGACTGAACACTGAAGCTTTCTTT | TRBV2 | TRBD1 | NA | TRBJ1-1
CASTPPGGEQYF | TGTGCCAGCACCCCGCCAGGGGGCGAGCAGTACTTC | TRBV6-5 | TRBD1 | NA | TRBJ2-7
CASSYGVVSGNTIYF | TGTGCCAGCAGTTACGGAGTAGTCTCTGGAAACACCATATATTTT | TRBV6-6 | NA | NA | TRBJ1-3
CASSEALVSPLHF | TGTGCCAGCAGTGAAGCCTTGGTTTCACCCCTCCACTTT | TRBV2 | NA | NA | TRBJ1-6
CASIQGQGWNEQFF | TGTGCCAGCATCCAGGGACAGGGGTGGAATGAGCAGTTCTTC | TRBV6-6 | TRBD1 | NA | TRBJ2-1
CASRTSGRDTQYF | TGTGCCAGCAGGACTAGCGGGAGAGATACGCAGTATTTT | TRBV6-5 | TRBD2 | NA | TRBJ2-3
CASSRDKLETQYF | TGTGCCAGCTCACGAGATAAGTTGGAGACCCAGTACTTC | TRBV18 | NA | NA | TRBJ2-5
CASSPLSGVKTQYF | TGTGCCAGCTCACCATTAAGCGGGGTAAAGACCCAGTACTTC | TRBV18 | TRBD2 | NA | TRBJ2-5
CASSYSGGDDEQFF | TGTGCCAGCAGTTACTCAGGGGGGGACGATGAGCAGTTCTTC | TRBV6-5 | NA | once | TRBJ2-1
CASSGVGGNQPQHF | TGTGCCAGTAGTGGGGTTGGGGGGAATCAGCCCCAGCATTTT | TRBV19 | NA | NA | TRBJ1-5
CASSSLELAAFYEQYF | TGTGCCAGCAGCTCCCTTGAACTAGCGGCATTCTACGAGCAGTACTTC | TRBV7-2 | TRBD2 | once | TRBJ2-7
CASSNLRTSGGTDTQYF | TGTGCCAGCAGCAACTTACGGACTAGCGGGGGCACAGATACGCAGTATTTT | TRBV5-8 | TRBD2 | NA | TRBJ2-3
CASSPGTGEAFF | TGTGCCAGCTCACCGGGGACAGGTGAAGCTTTCTTT | TRBV18 | TRBD1 | NA | TRBJ1-1
CASSAGPVNIQYF | TGTGCCAGCAGTGCCGGGCCTGTAAACATTCAGTACTTC | TRBV28 | NA | NA | TRBJ2-4